Below, 19 T cell receptor beta chains from the same sample are listed, as sequenced in a study of human T cells and chemical hapten exposure. Time point meaning: patch test 1, 2 weeks after DPC sensitization. Indicated treatment: therapeutic diphenylcyclopropenone sensitization with weekly scalp DPC. TCRdb re-analysed the RACE reads in MiXCR, keeping a single row per CDR3 protein. The sample lists approximately 80,000 distinct CDR3 sequences; around 11% were seen once. This specimen was whole blood, taken in connection with sensitization to the hapten diphenylcyclopropenone (DPC). The source of these receptors is a woman in her fifties or sixties with alopecia areata. Some clones in this sample may be carry-over from other donors' samples.

V and J are TRBV3-1 and TRBJ1-3; no definite D call. The V gene lost 1 base and the J gene lost 7 bases, with 8 bases spanning the gap. The germline V gene has CDR1 LGHDT and CDR2 YNNKEL (reference sequence). The CDR3 loop spans 13 amino acids. CDR3 sequence reads: CASSQGRWNTIYF. The CDR3 DNA follows: TGTGCCAGCAGCCAAGGACGATGGAACACCATATATTTT.

Regarding this clonotype: Being one base from a much bigger clone, this may be a read error. The chain uses TRBV28 and TRBJ2-3; D could derive from TRBD1 or TRBD2 (6 bases each). CDR1 and CDR2 from the germline V gene are MDHEN and SYDVKM. The CDR3 length is 14 residues. For the CDR3, the DNA is TGTGCCAGCAGTCGGGGGCCCCGCACAGATATGCAGTATTTT. Residues: CASSRGPRTDMQYF.

This clonotype has at least ten counts. The chain combines TRBV20-1 with TRBJ2-4; 9 nucleotides line up with TRBD1. Germline CDR1 is DFQATT and CDR2 is SNEGSKA (reference sequence). With 5 bases clipped from V and 2 bases from J, the junction kept 16 bases outside the gene matches. This CDR3 has 18 residues. CDR3 amino acids: CSAPGQGFDVGSKNIQYF. The CDR3 region has the DNA TGCAGTGCTCCGGGACAGGGATTTGACGTCGGGTCCAAAAACATTCAGTACTTC.

This clonotype was observed at least ten times. This chain uses TRBV18 with TRBJ1-4, with D unclear. The ends were cut back, 0 bases at V and 4 bases at J, with 12 bases in the middle. The CDR3 is 16 residues long. CDR1 and CDR2 from the germline V gene are KGHSH and LQKENI. This CDR3 is CASSPPTGKVNEKLFF. The CDR3 DNA is TGTGCCAGCTCACCACCGACGGGGAAGGTTAATGAAAAACTGTTTTTT.

This chain joins TRBV12-2 and TRBJ2-1; the table gives TRBD2 as D, unverified against the DNA. TRBV12-2 is given as a pseudogene. The CDR3 totals 17 residues. This CDR3 reads CASRARTSGREDNEQFF. In DNA, the CDR3 is TGTGCAAGTCGCGCCCGGACTAGCGGGAGGGAAGACAATGAGCAGTTCTTC.

This clonotype was seen a handful of times. This chain links TRBV24-1 with TRBJ2-3; 11 positions match TRBD2. The length of the CDR3 is 15 residues. V was clipped by 8 bases and J by 2 bases; unmatched bases: 5. From germline, CDR1 is KGHDR and CDR2 SFDVKD. The CDR3 is CATTGTSGPTDTQYF. In DNA form, the CDR3 reads TGTGCCACCACCGGGACTAGCGGACCCACAGATACGCAGTATTTT.

This clonotype has only a few counts. The V and J genes are TRBV28 and TRBJ2-7, with 7 bases fitting TRBD2. The CDR3 length is 16 residues. With V trimmed by 3 bases and J by 0 bases, 8 bases remained unmatched. The V gene's germline CDR1 is MDHEN and CDR2 SYDVKM. The CDR3 loop is CASSLGVAGTSYEQYF. Written as DNA, the CDR3 is TGTGCCAGCAGTTTGGGAGTAGCGGGTACCTCCTACGAGCAGTACTTC.

This chain links TRBV19 with TRBJ2-2; 10 bases align to TRBD2. This CDR3 is built from 16 residues. Germline lookup yields CDR1 LNHDA and CDR2 SQIVND (reference sequence). Losses at the gene ends were 7 bases for V and 7 bases for J; bases not matched to a gene: 12. The CDR3 here is CASKSSSGSWDGELFF. The CDR3 nucleotides are TGTGCCAGTAAGAGTTCTAGCGGGAGTTGGGACGGGGAGCTGTTTTTT.

A remark on this clonotype: A much larger clone lies one base from this, so it may be a read error. The rearrangement joins TRBV19 to TRBJ2-3; 7 positions match TRBD1. Per germline, CDR1 LNHDA and CDR2 SQIVND (reference sequence). The CDR3 has 16 residues. CDR3 DNA: TGTGCCAGTAGTACCCTAGGGGGCCGGGGAACAGGTACGCAGTATTTT. Translation: CASSTLGGRGTGTQYF.

This clonotype was seen a handful of times. The rearrangement links TRBV20-1 to TRBJ2-3, with D possibly called TRBD1 or TRBD2 (6 bases each). The CDR3 extends over 15 amino acids. Germline V lookup: CDR1 DFQATT, CDR2 SNEGSKA (reference sequence). Trimming cost V 6 bases and J 4 bases, with 20 bases left between them. In nucleotides, the CDR3 is TGCAGTGCGAAGGGGGGCGTCAACCCCCCAGATACGCAGTATTTT. Amino acid sequence: CSAKGGVNPPDTQYF.

This clonotype came up many times. This chain links TRBV19 with TRBJ2-7; D could derive from TRBD1 or TRBD2 (5 bases each). The CDR3 is made up of 17 amino acids. Trimming pared 5 bases from V and 2 bases from J, leaving 22 bases between. Per germline, CDR1 LNHDA and CDR2 SQIVND (reference sequence). Written as DNA, the CDR3 is TGTGCCAGTAGTCCTATCCGGGACCACCCATCGCCCTACGAGCAGTACTTC. Its protein is CASSPIRDHPSPYEQYF.

J is TRBJ2-1 and V is TRBV20-1; tentative D call: TRBD1 (5 bases). The CDR3 runs 12 residues. In germline, CDR1 is DFQATT, CDR2 SNEGSKA (reference sequence). Between the trimmed V and J ends, which lost 7 bases and 5 bases, there was a span of 12 bases. The CDR3 protein is CSVDSPNNEQFF. DNA for the CDR3: TGCAGTGTAGACAGTCCCAACAATGAGCAGTTCTTC.

This chain connects TRBV5-4 to TRBJ2-4, with 8 bases aligning to TRBD1. Germline V gives CDR1 SGHNT, CDR2 YYREEE (reference sequence). The CDR3 extends over 16 amino acids. V lost 1 base, J lost 6 bases, and 9 bases stayed unmatched. CDR3 sequence: CASSLRRQGAGNIQYF. In nucleotides, the CDR3 is TGTGCCAGCAGCTTGAGGCGCCAGGGGGCTGGAAACATTCAGTACTTC.

CDR3 sequence (DNA): TGTGCCAGCAGCCAAGAGGGGAAGGGAGGCACTGAAGCTTTCTTT. Residues: CASSQEGKGGTEAFF. This chain links TRBV3-1 with TRBJ1-1; D call uncertain. The CDR3 covers 15 residues. Germline CDR1 and CDR2: LGHDT and YNNKEL (reference sequence). V dropped 0 bases and J dropped 4 bases, with 12 bases sitting between them.

This clonotype was picked up many times. The junction shows a germline mismatch at one end, possibly a read error. The chain has TRBV20-1 and TRBJ1-2, with D maybe TRBD1 (5 bases). From germline, CDR1 is DFQATT and CDR2 SNEGSKA (reference sequence). CDR3 length: 12 residues. The CDR3 DNA sequence: TGCAGTGCTCGAGACAGAGCTTATGGCTACACCTTC. This encodes CSARDRAYGYTF.

The rearrangement uses TRBV2 and TRBJ2-3, with D possibly being TRBD1 (5 bases). Looked up from germline, CDR1 is SNHLY and CDR2 is FYNNEI. The length of the CDR3 is 14 residues. Between the trimmed V and J ends, which lost 6 bases and 2 bases, there was a span of 12 bases. The CDR3 nucleotides are TGTGCCAGCAGCGCCAGACAGATCACAGATACGCAGTATTTT. It yields the protein CASSARQITDTQYF.

The chain links TRBV28 to TRBJ2-7, with 8 bases aligning to TRBD1. CDR1 and CDR2 (germline): MDHEN, SYDVKM. The ends lost 6 bases at V and 2 bases at J; junction bases unmatched: 6. The CDR3 totals 14 residues. CDR3 region: CASRVGTGPYEQYF. The CDR3 DNA sequence: TGTGCCAGCAGGGTGGGGACAGGACCCTACGAGCAGTACTTC.

This clonotype was picked up a small number of times. V is TRBV9 and J is TRBJ2-5, with D perhaps TRBD1 (5 bases). CDR3 size: 17 residues. Trimming removed 2 bases at V and 1 base at J, with 18 bases between. Looked up from germline, CDR1 is SGDLS and CDR2 is YYNGEE. In nucleotides, the CDR3 is TGTGCCAGCAGCGTCGGCGAACTGACAGTCCCCCAAGAGACCCAGTACTTC. Protein sequence: CASSVGELTVPQETQYF.

This chain joins TRBV30 and TRBJ2-7, with a weak D call TRBD1 (6 bases). CDR3 length equals 13 residues. Trimming took 3 bases from V and 0 from J, leaving 9 bases between them. From germline, CDR1 is GTSNPN and CDR2 SVGIG (reference sequence). The CDR3 nucleotides read TGTGCCTGGAGCCGGGACAACTCCTACGAGCAGTACTTC. This encodes CAWSRDNSYEQYF.